The TCR beta chain under discussion was sequenced for a study of shared clonotypes between healthy human individuals. This clone came up once. Its target is not known. V lost 3 bases, J lost 1 base, and 3 bases lay in between. The CDR3 totals 13 residues. Germline V gene sequence: CDR1 LNHDA, CDR2 SQIVND (reference sequence). Only in-frame clones appear in the TCRdb table, and some are missing; sequencing was by immunoSEQ multiplex PCR. This table has about 2.4 million clones, approximately 94% appearing once. Whole-study findings and limits: The authors expected sequencing depth to affect clonotype sharing among donors.

The sample taken for sequencing was naive CD4+ T cells from PBMCs. The subset: CD45RA+ positively selected. This clonotype was sampled from a man aged 18 to 30 in good health. Some clones in this sample may be carry-over from other donors' samples. The chain joins TRBV19 to TRBJ2-2; D gene ambiguous. CDR3: CASSMGNTGELFF. The CDR3 bases are TGTGCCAGTAGTATGGGGAACACCGGGGAGCTGTTTTTT.